This entry lists 28 T cell receptor beta chains sequenced from one sample in a study of control samples from healthy donors and cancer patients. TCRdb's table, derived via immunoSEQ multiplex PCR, lists solely in-frame clones and lacks some. There are 200,000 to 250,000 clones in the sample; roughly 94% occur only once, and over 1.2% lies in the top ten. Sequencing was done on a sample of blood. The receptors originated from a man aged 45-65 years in good health.

The chain links TRBV6-1 to TRBJ2-5, with D possibly being TRBD2 (6 bases). Per germline, CDR1 MNHNS and CDR2 SASEGT. The CDR3 runs to 18 residues. Deletions cut 2 bases from V and 3 bases from J, with 22 bases between. CDR3 coding DNA: TGTGCCAGCAGTGAATTGGCAGGGAGGACGGGTCACGAAGAGACCCAGTACTTC. Translation gives CASSELAGRTGHEETQYF.

The gene calls are TRBV7-9 and TRBJ1-4; the match to TRBD1 covers 9 bases. V dropped 7 bases and J dropped 1; count of bases not matched to a gene: 10. The CDR3 sequence is 17 residues long. In germline, CDR1 is SEHNR, CDR2 FQNEAQ (reference sequence). CDR3 in amino acids: CASNSGQGKGTNEKLFF. The CDR3 DNA reads as TGTGCCAGCAACTCAGGACAGGGGAAAGGAACTAATGAAAAACTGTTTTTT.

The rearrangement joins TRBV5-1 to TRBJ2-5, with D perhaps TRBD1 or TRBD2 (5 bases each). Germline values: CDR1 SGHRS, CDR2 YFSETQ. This CDR3 is built from 14 residues. With 6 bases removed from V and 5 bases from J, the gap between germline ends came to 17 bases. CDR3 sequence: CASKATGPGETQYF. DNA of the CDR3: TGCGCCAGCAAAGCCACGGGGCCAGGGGAGACCCAGTACTTC.

CDR3 nucleotides: TGTGCCAGCAGCTTTGGGGGGAGCTCTGGAAACACCATATATTTT. This encodes CASSFGGSSGNTIYF. The rearrangement links TRBV5-4 to TRBJ1-3; a weak D match, TRBD1 (5 bases). V lost 2 bases and J lost 0, with 9 bases in between. Germline CDR1 and CDR2: SGHNT and YYREEE (reference sequence). CDR3 length: 15 residues.

The chain uses TRBV5-6 and TRBJ2-5, with D hard to call. V was shortened by 2 bases and J by 1 base, with 12 bases between the two germline ends. CDR1 and CDR2 (germline): SGHDT, YYEEEE. The CDR3 spans 15 residues. The CDR3 reads CASSFRQAFQETQYF. CDR3 DNA sequence: TGTGCCAGCAGCTTCCGTCAGGCCTTCCAAGAGACCCAGTACTTC.

The J gene is TRBJ2-5, the V gene TRBV11-2; D unclear. Germline CDR1 SGHAT, CDR2 FQNNGV. This CDR3 is built from 12 residues. V shed 5 bases and J shed 4 bases, with 8 bases lying between them. The CDR3 is CASSAAPETQYF. DNA for the CDR3: TGTGCCAGCAGCGCCGCCCCAGAGACCCAGTACTTC.

The chain recombines TRBV19 with TRBJ2-7; tentative D call: TRBD1 (6 bases). V gave up 11 bases and J gave up 1 base, with 21 bases separating them. The CDR3 is made up of 15 amino acids. The V gene's germline CDR1 is LNHDA and CDR2 SQIVND (reference sequence). CDR3 in amino acids: CASSPFGRGSYEQYF. The CDR3 nucleotides are TGTGCCTCCTCCCCGTTCGGCAGGGGTTCCTACGAGCAGTACTTC.

The J gene is TRBJ1-6, the V gene TRBV13; no reliable D call. The germline V gene has CDR1 PRHDT and CDR2 FYEKMQ (reference sequence). The CDR3 consists of 16 residues. Trimming cost V 3 bases and J 7 bases, with 16 bases left between them. The CDR3 is CASSFNHLLPNSPLHF. CDR3 DNA: TGTGCCAGCAGCTTTAATCACCTACTCCCCAATTCACCCCTCCACTTT.

V and J are TRBV5-6 and TRBJ1-1, with D perhaps TRBD1 (5 bases). The germline gives CDR1 SGHDT, CDR2 YYEEEE. The CDR3 totals 16 residues. V lost 3 bases, J lost 1 base, and 16 bases lay in between. The CDR3 DNA follows: TGTGCCAGCAGCTGGGATGGGAGGGGATGGAACACTGAAGCTTTCTTT. As protein: CASSWDGRGWNTEAFF.

V gene TRBV5-6 combines with J gene TRBJ1-1, with 7 bases identical to TRBD1. Germline trimming cut 0 bases from V and 5 bases from J; bases unmatched to any gene: 4. Per the germline V gene, CDR1 is SGHDT and CDR2 is YYEEEE. The CDR3 runs 14 residues. The CDR3 DNA follows: TGTGCCAGCAGCTTGGACAGGGGTTCAACTGAAGCTTTCTTT. Its translation is CASSLDRGSTEAFF.

This chain links TRBV5-4 with TRBJ1-1; tentative D call: TRBD1 (6 bases). Trimming left V 0 bases short and J 1 base short, with 10 bases between. The CDR3 has 15 amino acids. Germline CDR1 and CDR2: SGHNT and YYREEE (reference sequence). DNA for the CDR3: TGTGCCAGCAGCTTGGGCAGGGGTCGGAACACTGAAGCTTTCTTT. Its protein product is CASSLGRGRNTEAFF.

The rearrangement joins TRBV6-5 to TRBJ2-1, with TRBD2 as a possible D gene (5 bases). Looked up from germline, CDR1 is MNHEY and CDR2 is SVGAGI. Trimming removed 6 bases from V and 5 bases from J, with 17 bases in between. This CDR3 spans 15 amino acids. CDR3 in DNA: TGTGCCAGCAGAAACGGCGGGCTGGTAGACAATGAGCAGTTCTTC. It specifies CASRNGGLVDNEQFF.

The CDR3 protein is CASSLGRLKPVGYTF. As DNA, the CDR3 is TGTGCCAGCAGTTTGGGACGGCTCAAACCTGTAGGCTACACCTTC. The chain carries TRBV28 and TRBJ1-2; D might be TRBD1 (5 bases). The V gene lost 3 bases and the J gene lost 8 bases, with 19 bases spanning the gap. Germline CDR1 MDHEN, CDR2 SYDVKM. This CDR3 is 15 amino acids long.

The chain carries TRBV6-5 and TRBJ2-7; possibly TRBD1 or TRBD2 for D (5 bases each). The CDR3 has 14 residues. The V gene lost 2 bases and the J gene lost 5 bases, with 13 bases spanning the gap. Germline assignment: CDR1 MNHEY and CDR2 SVGAGI. CDR3 region: CASSYREGSHEQYF. The CDR3 bases are TGTGCCAGCAGTTACAGAGAGGGGTCGCACGAGCAGTACTTC.

This clone was counted a single time. The J gene is TRBJ1-4, the V gene TRBV5-4, with D possibly being TRBD1 (5 bases). The CDR3 has 14 amino acids. V was clipped by 4 bases and J by 5 bases, with 12 bases between them. Germline CDR1 SGHNT, CDR2 YYREEE (reference sequence). DNA for the CDR3: TGTGCCAGCAGCCCTCCGGGGGAGAATGAAAAACTGTTTTTT. Amino acid sequence: CASSPPGENEKLFF.

This clone was seen only once. The chain uses TRBV19 and TRBJ1-1, with 11 bases fitting TRBD1. V was pared by 5 bases and J by 7 bases, with 9 bases of the junction left unmatched. This CDR3 comprises 15 residues. Germline V CDR1 and CDR2: LNHDA, SQIVND (reference sequence). Here the CDR3 reads CASSLTGQGVSEAFF. The CDR3 DNA follows: TGTGCCAGTAGTCTAACGGGACAGGGGGTGAGTGAAGCTTTCTTT.

The rearrangement links TRBV7-9 to TRBJ2-4; either TRBD1 or TRBD2 may fit D (5 bases each). The germline V gene encodes CDR1 SEHNR and CDR2 FQNEAQ (reference sequence). This CDR3 region has 17 residues. With 1 base removed from V and 2 bases from J, the gap between germline ends came to 15 bases. This CDR3 reads CASSLGVSEGPKNIQYF. The CDR3 nucleotides read TGTGCCAGCAGCTTAGGAGTATCAGAGGGACCCAAAAACATTCAGTACTTC. Full variable domain (missing parts from reference TRBV7-9 and TRBJ2-4): DTGVSQNPRHKITKRGQNVTFRCDPISEHNRLYWYRQTLGQGPEFLTYFQNEAQLEKSRLLSDRFSAERPKGSFSTLEIQRTEQGDSAMYLCASSLGVSEGPKNIQYFGAGTRLSVL.

This clone was found once. This chain connects TRBV14 to TRBJ1-1; D may be TRBD1 (5 bases). Germline V gene lookup returns CDR1 SGHDN and CDR2 FVKESK. Trimming took 4 bases from V and 4 from J, leaving 13 bases between them. This CDR3 is 14 amino acids long. The CDR3 DNA sequence: TGTGCCAGCAGCCCTGGGGCGTGGGGCACTGAAGCTTTCTTT. It translates to CASSPGAWGTEAFF. Using reference TRBV14 and TRBJ1-1 for the parts outside the CDR3, the full variable domain is EAGVTQFPSHSVIEKGQTVTLRCDPISGHDNLYWYRRVMGKEIKFLLHFVKESKQDESGMPNNRFLAERTGGTYSTLKVQPAELEDSGVYFCASSPGAWGTEAFFGQGTRLTVV.

This chain uses TRBV10-2 with TRBJ2-5, with 10 bases fitting TRBD1. V was clipped by 2 bases and J by 5 bases; unmatched bases: 5. The length of the CDR3 is 15 residues. CDR1 WSHSY and CDR2 SAAADI come from the germline V gene. CDR3 bases: TGCGCCAGCAGTGAGGACAGGGGGCGCTGGGAGACCCAGTACTTC. Translating gives CASSEDRGRWETQYF.

The CDR3 reads CASSPRLAGYHEQYF. Written as DNA, the CDR3 is TGTGCCAGCAGCCCTCGACTAGCGGGGTACCACGAGCAGTACTTC. V and J are TRBV7-3 and TRBJ2-7; the match to TRBD2 covers 11 bases. Trimming took 5 bases from V and 5 from J; bases not matched to a gene: 8. The CDR3 has 15 residues. The germline V gene encodes CDR1 SGHTA and CDR2 FQGTGA.

J is TRBJ1-2 and V is TRBV6-5; perhaps TRBD1 as D (6 bases). Germline CDR1 and CDR2: MNHEY and SVGAGI. Trimming left V 6 bases short and J 5 bases short, with 16 bases between. This CDR3 contains 14 residues. The CDR3 region has the DNA TGTGCCAGCAGAATAGGGGGGGACTCTTATGGCTACACCTTC. It yields the protein CASRIGGDSYGYTF.

V is TRBV27 and J is TRBJ2-1; D is ambiguous. The CDR3 runs to 13 residues. From germline, CDR1 is MNHEY and CDR2 SMNVEV (reference sequence). V lost 5 bases to trimming and J lost 7 bases, with 12 bases between them. CDR3 nucleotides: TGTGCCAGCAGTCCCCGGAGTGAAAATGAGCAGTTCTTC. Translated, it gives CASSPRSENEQFF.

This chain uses TRBV6-6 with TRBJ2-7; D ambiguous. V was shortened by 0 bases and J by 7 bases, with 10 bases between the two germline ends. CDR1 MNHNY and CDR2 SVGAGI come from the germline V gene (reference sequence). The CDR3 is 13 residues long. The CDR3 sequence is CASSYSSALEQYF. CDR3 coding DNA: TGTGCCAGCAGTTACTCGTCAGCCCTGGAGCAGTACTTC.

The CDR3 DNA reads TGCAGCGCCGAAGGGACAGGGGTTGGCTACACCTTC. Translation gives CSAEGTGVGYTF. This chain joins TRBV29-1 and TRBJ1-2; 10 nucleotides line up with TRBD1. V dropped 7 bases and J dropped 7; count of bases not matched to a gene: 6. CDR3 length: 12 amino acids. Germline CDR1 is SQVTM and CDR2 is ANQGSEA.

The rearrangement joins TRBV10-3 to TRBJ2-1; 11 bases are shared with TRBD1. V was pared by 2 bases and J by 2 bases, with 2 bases of the junction left unmatched. CDR1 is ENHRY, CDR2 SYGVKD, per germline. The CDR3 is made up of 16 amino acids. CDR3 in amino acids: CAISEGDRGAYNEQFF. For the CDR3, the DNA is TGTGCCATCAGTGAGGGGGACAGGGGGGCCTACAATGAGCAGTTCTTC.

The CDR3 spells CASSQDETDSYNEQFF. The CDR3 region has the DNA TGTGCCAGCAGCCAAGATGAAACAGACTCCTACAATGAGCAGTTCTTC. This chain joins TRBV14 and TRBJ2-1; D is uncertain. Germline CDR1 is SGHDN and CDR2 is FVKESK. The CDR3 has 16 residues. Trimming pared 0 bases from V and 0 bases from J, leaving 9 bases between.

This sequence joins TRBV11-3 and TRBJ2-2, with a possible D match to TRBD1 (6 bases). Per germline, CDR1 SGHNT and CDR2 YENEEA. Trimming cost V 0 bases and J 1 base, with 12 bases left between them. The length of the CDR3 is 17 residues. CDR3 nucleotides: TGTGCCAGCAGCTTAGACCCGGGACACGAGAACACCGGGGAGCTGTTTTTT. Its protein product is CASSLDPGHENTGELFF.

The genes are TRBV29-1 and TRBJ1-2; D is undetermined. V lost 3 bases and J lost 3, with 8 bases in between. This CDR3 is built from 12 residues. The germline V gene has CDR1 SQVTM and CDR2 ANQGSEA. DNA for the CDR3: TGCAGCGTTGACGGCCTCCACTATGGCTACACCTTC. Residues: CSVDGLHYGYTF.